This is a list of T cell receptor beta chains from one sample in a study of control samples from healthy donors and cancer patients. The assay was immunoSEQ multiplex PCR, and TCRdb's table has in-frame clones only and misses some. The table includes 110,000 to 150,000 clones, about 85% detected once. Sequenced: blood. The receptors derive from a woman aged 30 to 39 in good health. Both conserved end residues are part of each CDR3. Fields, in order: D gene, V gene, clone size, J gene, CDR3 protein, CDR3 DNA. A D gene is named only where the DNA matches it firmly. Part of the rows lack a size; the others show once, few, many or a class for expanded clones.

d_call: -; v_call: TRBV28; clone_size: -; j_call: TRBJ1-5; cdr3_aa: CASSSTGPGAPQPQHF; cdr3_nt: TGTGCCAGCAGCTCAACTGGGCCAGGGGCTCCTCAGCCCCAGCATTTT
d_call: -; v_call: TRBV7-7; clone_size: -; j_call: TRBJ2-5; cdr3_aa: CASSLRLATQETQYF; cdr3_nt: TGTGCCAGCAGCTTACGCCTAGCAACTCAAGAGACCCAGTACTTC
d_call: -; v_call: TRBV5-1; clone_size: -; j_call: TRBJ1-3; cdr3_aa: CASSLEPQGISGNTIYF; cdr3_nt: TGCGCCAGCAGCTTGGAGCCCCAGGGGATCTCTGGAAACACCATATATTTT
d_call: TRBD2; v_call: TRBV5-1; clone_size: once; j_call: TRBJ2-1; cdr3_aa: CASSTTSGSSYNEQFF; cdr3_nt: TGCGCCAGCAGCACAACTAGCGGGAGCTCCTACAATGAGCAGTTCTTC
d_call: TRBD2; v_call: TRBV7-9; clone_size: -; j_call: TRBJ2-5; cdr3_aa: CASSLGGTSRETQYF; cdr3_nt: TGTGCCAGCAGCTTAGGGGGGACTAGCCGAGAGACCCAGTACTTC
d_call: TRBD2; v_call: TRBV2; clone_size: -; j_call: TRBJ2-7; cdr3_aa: CASSEMGSSGSPYF; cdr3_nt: TGTGCCAGCAGTGAAATGGGGTCTAGCGGGAGCCCGTACTTC
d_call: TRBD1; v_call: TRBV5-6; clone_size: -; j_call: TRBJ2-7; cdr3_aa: CASSFTGGSYEQYF; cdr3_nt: TGTGCCAGCAGCTTCACAGGGGGGTCCTACGAGCAGTACTTC
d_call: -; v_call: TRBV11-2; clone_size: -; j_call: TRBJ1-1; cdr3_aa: CASSLARFEAFF; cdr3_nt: TGTGCCAGCAGCTTAGCTCGGTTTGAAGCTTTCTTT
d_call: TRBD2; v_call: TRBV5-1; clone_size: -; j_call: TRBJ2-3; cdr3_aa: CASSRTLAGGATDTQYF; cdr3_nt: TGCGCCAGCAGCCGGACCCTAGCGGGAGGGGCCACAGATACGCAGTATTTT
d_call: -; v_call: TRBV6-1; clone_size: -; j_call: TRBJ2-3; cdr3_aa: CASSERAAGTQYF; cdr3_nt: TGTGCCAGCAGTGAGCGGGCAGCGGGTACGCAGTATTTT
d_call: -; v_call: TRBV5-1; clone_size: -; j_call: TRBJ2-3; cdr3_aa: CASSLDGVIPDTQYF; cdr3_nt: TGCGCCAGCAGCTTGGACGGCGTCATCCCAGATACGCAGTATTTT
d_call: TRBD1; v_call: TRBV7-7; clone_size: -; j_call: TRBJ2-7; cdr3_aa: CASSFRTRGSDEQYF; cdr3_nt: TGTGCCAGCAGCTTCCGCACCAGGGGGTCAGACGAGCAGTACTTC
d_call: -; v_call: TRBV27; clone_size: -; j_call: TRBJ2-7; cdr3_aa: CASSLESGVRDEQYF; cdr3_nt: TGTGCCAGCAGTCTGGAATCAGGGGTGAGGGACGAGCAGTACTTC
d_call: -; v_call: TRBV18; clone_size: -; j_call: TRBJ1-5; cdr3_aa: CASRDSQGMEPQHF; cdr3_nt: TGTGCCAGCCGGGACTCACAGGGCATGGAGCCCCAGCATTTT
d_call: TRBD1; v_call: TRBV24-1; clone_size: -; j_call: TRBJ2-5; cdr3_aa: CATSDSQGIQETQYF; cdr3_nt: TGTGCCACCAGTGATTCACAGGGGATTCAGGAGACCCAGTACTTC
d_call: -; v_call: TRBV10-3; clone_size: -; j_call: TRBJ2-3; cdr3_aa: CAISPGQSTDTQYF; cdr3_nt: TGTGCCATCAGTCCGGGACAATCCACAGATACGCAGTATTTT
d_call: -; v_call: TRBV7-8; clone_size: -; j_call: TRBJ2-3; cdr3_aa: CASSLASQVPPDTQYF; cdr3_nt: TGTGCCAGCAGCTTAGCGTCTCAGGTCCCTCCAGATACGCAGTATTTT
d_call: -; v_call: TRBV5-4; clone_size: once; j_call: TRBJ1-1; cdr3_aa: CASSLDMRSVGTEAFF; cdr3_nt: TGTGCCAGCAGCTTGGATATGAGGAGTGTGGGCACTGAAGCTTTCTTT
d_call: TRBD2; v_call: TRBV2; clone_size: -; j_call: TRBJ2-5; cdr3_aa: CASGGLAETQYF; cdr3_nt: TGTGCCAGCGGGGGACTAGCAGAGACCCAGTACTTC
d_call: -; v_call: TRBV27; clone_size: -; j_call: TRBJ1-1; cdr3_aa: CASSWGDGGTEAFF; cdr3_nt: TGTGCCAGCAGTTGGGGGGACGGAGGCACTGAAGCTTTCTTT
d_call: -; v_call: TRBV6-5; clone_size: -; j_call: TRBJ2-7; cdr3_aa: CASLTDIYEQYF; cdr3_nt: TGTGCCAGCTTAACAGATATCTACGAGCAGTACTTC
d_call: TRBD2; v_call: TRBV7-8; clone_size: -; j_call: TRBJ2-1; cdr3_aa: CASSAPGGSYNEQFF; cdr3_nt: TGTGCCAGCAGCGCGCCGGGAGGCTCCTACAATGAGCAGTTCTTC
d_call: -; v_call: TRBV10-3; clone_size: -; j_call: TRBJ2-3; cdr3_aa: CAISRTESTDTQYF; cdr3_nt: TGTGCCATCAGCCGGACGGAAAGCACAGATACGCAGTATTTT
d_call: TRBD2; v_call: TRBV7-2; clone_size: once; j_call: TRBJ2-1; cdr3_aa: CASRRGLAGYNEQFF; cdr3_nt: TGTGCCAGCAGACGGGGACTAGCGGGATACAATGAGCAGTTCTTC
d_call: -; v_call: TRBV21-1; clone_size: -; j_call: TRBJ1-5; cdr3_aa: CATNSDTRPNQPQHF; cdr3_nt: TGTGCCACCAATTCCGACACCCGCCCTAATCAGCCCCAGCATTTT
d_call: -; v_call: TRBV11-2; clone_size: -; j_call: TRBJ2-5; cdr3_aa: CASSFSKRLGETQYF; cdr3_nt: TGTGCCAGCAGCTTTTCCAAGCGGCTGGGAGAGACCCAGTACTTC
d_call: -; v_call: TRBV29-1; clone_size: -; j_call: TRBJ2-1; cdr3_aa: CSVDRAGIYNEQFF; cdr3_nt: TGCAGCGTTGATCGGGCGGGGATATACAATGAGCAGTTCTTC
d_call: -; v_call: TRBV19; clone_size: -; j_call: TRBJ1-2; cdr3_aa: CASSIGPSYYGYTF; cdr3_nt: TGTGCCAGTAGTATTGGACCTTCGTACTATGGCTACACCTTC
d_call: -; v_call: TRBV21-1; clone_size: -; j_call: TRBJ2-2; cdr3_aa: CASSKTRQGSTGELFF; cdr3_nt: TGTGCCAGCAGCAAAACGAGACAGGGATCCACCGGGGAGCTGTTTTTT
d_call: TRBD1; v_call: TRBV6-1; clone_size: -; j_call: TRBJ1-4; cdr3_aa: CASSEDRGSEKLFF; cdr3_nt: TGTGCCAGCAGTGAGGACAGGGGTTCTGAAAAACTGTTTTTT
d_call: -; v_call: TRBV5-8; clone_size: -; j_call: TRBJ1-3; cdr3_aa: CASSRGDRKENTIYF; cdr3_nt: TGTGCCAGCAGCCGGGGTGACAGGAAGGAAAACACCATATATTTT
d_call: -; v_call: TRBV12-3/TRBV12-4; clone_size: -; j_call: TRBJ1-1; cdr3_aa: CASSFRDDTEAFF; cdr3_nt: TGTGCCAGCAGTTTTCGGGACGACACTGAAGCTTTCTTT
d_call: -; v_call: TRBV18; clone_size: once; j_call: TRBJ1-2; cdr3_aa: CASSPTGLRNGYTF; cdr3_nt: TGTGCCAGCTCACCAACGGGACTGAGGAATGGCTACACCTTC
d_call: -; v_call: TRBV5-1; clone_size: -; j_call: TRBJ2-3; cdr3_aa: CASSLVDFTDTQYF; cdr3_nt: TGCGCCAGCAGCTTGGTGGACTTCACAGATACGCAGTATTTT
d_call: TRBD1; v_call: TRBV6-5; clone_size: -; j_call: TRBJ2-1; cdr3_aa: CASTFPAGGRDEQFF; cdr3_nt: TGTGCCAGCACCTTCCCCGCAGGGGGTCGGGATGAGCAGTTCTTC
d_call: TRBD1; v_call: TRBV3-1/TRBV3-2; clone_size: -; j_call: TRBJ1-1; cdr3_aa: CASSLGQGGTEAFF; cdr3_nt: TGTGCCAGCAGCCTCGGACAGGGAGGAACTGAAGCTTTCTTT
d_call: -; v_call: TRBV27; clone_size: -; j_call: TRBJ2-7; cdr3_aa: CASSTWPLMSYEQYF; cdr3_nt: TGTGCCAGCAGCACTTGGCCTTTAATGTCGTACGAGCAGTACTTC
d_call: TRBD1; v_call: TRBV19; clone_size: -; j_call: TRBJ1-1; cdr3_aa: CASRRTGGSYTEAFF; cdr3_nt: TGTGCCAGTAGGAGGACAGGGGGGTCGTACACTGAAGCTTTCTTT
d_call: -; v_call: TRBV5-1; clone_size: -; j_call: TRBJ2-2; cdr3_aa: CASSLRGQNTGELFF; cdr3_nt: TGCGCCAGCAGCTTACGAGGACAGAACACCGGGGAGCTGTTTTTT
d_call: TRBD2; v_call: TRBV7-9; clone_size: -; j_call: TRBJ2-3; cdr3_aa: CASSPGTSVTDTQYF; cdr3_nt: TGTGCCAGCAGCCCAGGGACTAGCGTCACAGATACGCAGTATTTT
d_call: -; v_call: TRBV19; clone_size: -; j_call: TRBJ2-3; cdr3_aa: CASSRGGISTDTQYF; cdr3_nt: TGTGCCAGTAGTAGAGGGGGGATTAGCACAGATACGCAGTATTTT
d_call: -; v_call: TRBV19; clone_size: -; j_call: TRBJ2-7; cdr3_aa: CASRRDTDSYEQYF; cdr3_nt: TGTGCCAGTAGAAGGGACACGGACTCCTACGAGCAGTACTTC
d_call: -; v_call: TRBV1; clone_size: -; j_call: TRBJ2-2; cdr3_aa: CTSSQEPGRDTGELFF; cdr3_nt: TGCACCAGCAGCCAAGAACCAGGGCGGGACACCGGGGAGCTGTTTTTT
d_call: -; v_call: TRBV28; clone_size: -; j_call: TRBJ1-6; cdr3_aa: CASSYPDGDSPLHF; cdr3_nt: TGTGCCAGCAGCTACCCCGACGGGGATTCACCCCTCCACTTT
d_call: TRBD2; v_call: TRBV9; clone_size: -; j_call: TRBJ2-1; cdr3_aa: CASSGYLAGEQFF; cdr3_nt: TGTGCCAGCAGTGGGTACCTAGCGGGAGAGCAGTTCTTC
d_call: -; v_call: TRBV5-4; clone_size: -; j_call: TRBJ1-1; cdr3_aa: CASSARGGRIGEAFF; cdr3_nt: TGTGCCAGCAGCGCCCGAGGGGGGCGGATTGGGGAAGCTTTCTTT
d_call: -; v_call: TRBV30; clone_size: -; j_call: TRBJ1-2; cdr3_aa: CAWLGDGVYGYTF; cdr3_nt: TGTGCCTGGCTTGGGGACGGTGTCTATGGCTACACCTTC
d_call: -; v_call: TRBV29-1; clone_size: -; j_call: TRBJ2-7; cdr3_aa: CSVEDQAAYEQYF; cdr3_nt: TGCAGCGTTGAAGATCAGGCAGCATACGAGCAGTACTTC
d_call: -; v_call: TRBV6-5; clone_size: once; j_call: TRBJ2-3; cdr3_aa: CASKTLGLSTDTQYF; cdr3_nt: TGTGCCAGCAAAACCTTGGGACTTAGCACAGATACGCAGTATTTT
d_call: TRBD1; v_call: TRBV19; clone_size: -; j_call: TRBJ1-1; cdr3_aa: CASSVDRGGTEAFF; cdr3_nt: TGTGCCAGTAGTGTCGACAGGGGAGGGACTGAAGCTTTCTTT
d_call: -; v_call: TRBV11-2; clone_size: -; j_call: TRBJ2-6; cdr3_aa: CASSPISGANVLTF; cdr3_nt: TGTGCCAGCAGCCCCATCTCTGGGGCCAACGTCCTGACTTTC
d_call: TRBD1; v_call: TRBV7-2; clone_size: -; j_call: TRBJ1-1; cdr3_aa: CASSADRGGTEAFF; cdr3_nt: TGTGCCAGCAGCGCCGACAGGGGTGGCACTGAAGCTTTCTTT
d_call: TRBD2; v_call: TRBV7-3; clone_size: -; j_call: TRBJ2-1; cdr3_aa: CASSLGPGTSGRARNEQFF; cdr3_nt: TGTGCCAGCAGCTTAGGCCCGGGGACTAGCGGGAGGGCCCGGAATGAGCAGTTCTTC
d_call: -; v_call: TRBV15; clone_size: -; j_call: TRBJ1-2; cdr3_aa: CATSRAGGGHSNYGYTF; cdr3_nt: TGTGCCACCAGCAGAGCTGGGGGCGGACATTCTAACTATGGCTACACCTTC
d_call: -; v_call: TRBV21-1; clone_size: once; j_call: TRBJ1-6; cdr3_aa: CASSKRGGCLPNSPLHF; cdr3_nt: TGTGCCAGCAGCAAACGCGGGGGATGCCTGCCGAATTCACCCCTCCACTTT